The rows below give T cell receptor beta chains drawn from one sample of a study of cytomegalovirus exposure and HLA in healthy donors. The table came from immunoSEQ multiplex PCR; TCRdb's copy has only in-frame clones and leaves some out. The data show approximately 99,000 clones, roughly 76% seen once. The specimen sequenced was PBMCs. Receptors were obtained from a man aged 40-55 years in good health and CMV-seronegative. CDR3s include the opening cysteine and the closing phenylalanine or tryptophan. The order of the fields is V gene, J gene, D gene, clone size, CDR3 protein, CDR3 DNA. The D gene is left open where the match is weak. Clone size is given for some rows only: seen once, a few or many times, or a class if the clone is expanded.

TRBV6-1	TRBJ1-6	-	-	CVSRKRTATGSPLHF	TGTGTCAGCAGGAAACGGACAGCGACTGGCTCACCCCTCCACTTT
TRBV9	TRBJ2-5	-	-	CASSGQSGSETQYF	TGTGCCAGCAGCGGGCAGTCGGGATCAGAGACCCAGTACTTC
TRBV27	TRBJ2-5	TRBD2	-	CASSPHPGLAGGKETQYF	TGTGCCAGCAGTCCCCACCCGGGACTAGCGGGGGGGAAAGAGACCCAGTACTTC
TRBV29-1	TRBJ2-7	-	-	CSVGAGPYEQYF	TGCAGCGTTGGGGCAGGGCCATACGAGCAGTACTTC
TRBV29-1	TRBJ1-1	TRBD1	-	CSVALRGPRGEAFF	TGCAGCGTTGCCCTCAGGGGGCCTAGGGGTGAAGCTTTCTTT
TRBV20-1	TRBJ1-2	-	-	CSARDVDSHAF	TGCAGTGCTAGAGATGTGGACTCGCACGCCTTC
TRBV4-2	TRBJ2-7	-	-	CASSQDLKYGEQYF	TGTGCCAGCAGCCAAGATCTAAAATACGGCGAGCAGTACTTC
TRBV5-1	TRBJ1-4	-	-	CASSIVGRGVTNEKLFF	TGCGCCAGCAGCATTGTCGGTCGGGGGGTAACTAATGAAAAACTGTTTTTT
TRBV6-5	TRBJ2-5	-	-	CASRPLEVQETQYF	TGTGCCAGCAGACCTCTAGAGGTACAAGAGACCCAGTACTTC
TRBV2	TRBJ1-2	TRBD1	-	CASSGQGVYGYTF	TGTGCCAGCAGCGGACAGGGCGTCTATGGCTACACCTTC
TRBV11-1	TRBJ2-3	TRBD2	few	CASSTLASGSTDTQYF	TGTGCCAGCAGCACGCTTGCTAGCGGGAGCACAGATACGCAGTATTTT
TRBV6-5	TRBJ2-5	TRBD2	-	CASSYSRTSGETQYF	TGTGCCAGCAGTTACTCCCGGACTAGCGGGGAGACCCAGTACTTC
TRBV6-5	TRBJ2-2	-	few	CASSLSSWAGELFF	TGTGCCAGCAGTTTGAGTAGCTGGGCCGGGGAGCTGTTTTTT
TRBV11-2	TRBJ1-1	-	few	CASSLEGQGKAFF	TGTGCCAGCAGCTTAGAGGGGCAGGGCAAAGCTTTCTTT
TRBV7-2	TRBJ1-4	-	-	CASSLRLKQTTNEKLFF	TGTGCCAGCAGCCTAAGGCTCAAACAGACAACTAATGAAAAACTGTTTTTT
TRBV29-1	TRBJ1-4	-	-	CSVEVFASNEKLFF	TGCAGCGTTGAGGTCTTCGCCAGTAATGAAAAACTGTTTTTT
TRBV6-5	TRBJ2-7	-	few	CASSYSRGTYEQYF	TGTGCCAGCAGTTACTCGCGGGGAACCTACGAGCAGTACTTC
TRBV7-9	TRBJ2-3	-	-	CASSARGQSTDTQYF	TGTGCCAGCAGCGCCCGCGGGCAGAGCACAGATACGCAGTATTTT
TRBV6-5	TRBJ1-2	-	-	CASSYSGGTVNYGYTF	TGTGCCAGCAGTTACTCGGGAGGGACGGTTAACTATGGCTACACCTTC
TRBV5-1	TRBJ2-2	TRBD1	-	CASSLVPDMDRVRELFF	TGCGCCAGCAGCTTGGTTCCCGACATGGACAGGGTTAGGGAGCTGTTTTTT
TRBV5-5	TRBJ2-7	TRBD1	few	CASSRPGQGADEQYF	TGTGCCAGCAGCCGCCCGGGACAGGGGGCTGACGAGCAGTACTTC
TRBV4-2	TRBJ2-6	TRBD1	-	CASSQDTGVSGANVLTF	TGTGCCAGCAGCCAAGACACAGGGGTCTCTGGGGCCAACGTCCTGACTTTC
TRBV4-3	TRBJ1-2	-	-	CASSRTGFYGYTF	TGCGCCAGCAGCCGCACAGGGTTCTATGGCTACACCTTC
TRBV27	TRBJ2-5	-	-	CASSLGSQETQYF	TGTGCCAGCAGTTTGGGCTCCCAAGAGACCCAGTACTTC
TRBV6-6	TRBJ2-7	-	-	CATEGTYEQYF	TGTGCGACGGAGGGGACCTACGAGCAGTACTTC
TRBV7-6	TRBJ1-1	-	few	CASSLAGSDTEAFF	TGTGCCAGCAGCTTAGCGGGCTCTGACACTGAAGCTTTCTTT
TRBV21-1	TRBJ1-1	-	-	CASSKALDCGAFF	TGTGCCAGCAGCAAAGCTTTGGACTGTGGGGCTTTCTTT
TRBV11-2	TRBJ2-7	-	-	CASSLERGIGEQYF	TGTGCCAGCAGCTTAGAGCGGGGTATCGGCGAGCAGTACTTC
TRBV10-3	TRBJ1-4	-	few	CAISESLPSGNEKLFF	TGTGCCATCAGTGAGTCTCTTCCGTCAGGGAATGAAAAACTGTTTTTT
TRBV18	TRBJ2-3	-	-	CASSPTDTQAAQYF	TGTGCCAGCTCTCCTACGGACACCCAGGCTGCGCAGTATTTT
TRBV6-1	TRBJ2-7	-	-	CASWRGGYEQYF	TGTGCCAGCTGGAGGGGGGGCTACGAGCAGTACTTC
TRBV2	TRBJ2-7	TRBD2	-	CASNRGGAYEQYF	TGTGCCAGCAATCGCGGGGGGGCCTACGAGCAGTACTTC
TRBV9	TRBJ1-2	TRBD1	-	CASSGRDREIISYGYTF	TGTGCCAGCAGCGGACGGGACAGGGAGATCATTAGCTATGGCTACACCTTC
TRBV19	TRBJ2-2	-	once	CASSITGHNTGELFF	TGTGCCAGTAGTATTACTGGACACAACACCGGGGAGCTGTTTTTT
TRBV5-4	TRBJ2-7	TRBD1	-	CASSLGQGDEQYF	TGTGCCAGCAGCTTGGGACAGGGGGACGAGCAGTACTTC
TRBV15	TRBJ1-2	-	-	CATSREQYGYTF	TGTGCCACCAGCAGAGAACAATATGGCTACACCTTC
TRBV27	TRBJ1-2	TRBD1	-	CASSLLTGQAGYTF	TGTGCCAGCAGTTTACTGACAGGGCAAGCTGGCTACACCTTC
TRBV30	TRBJ2-7	TRBD1	-	CAGRDRGSHEQYF	TGTGCCGGCCGGGACAGGGGATCCCACGAGCAGTACTTC
TRBV2	TRBJ2-7	TRBD2	-	CASLLAGDSYEQYF	TGTGCCAGTCTACTAGCGGGGGATTCCTACGAGCAGTACTTC
TRBV7-2	TRBJ1-4	-	-	CASSNPRGSTNEKLFF	TGTGCCAGCAGCAATCCGCGGGGCTCAACTAATGAAAAACTGTTTTTT
TRBV7-2	TRBJ1-2	TRBD1	-	CASSPGQTYGYTF	TGTGCCAGCAGCCCGGGACAGACCTATGGCTACACCTTC